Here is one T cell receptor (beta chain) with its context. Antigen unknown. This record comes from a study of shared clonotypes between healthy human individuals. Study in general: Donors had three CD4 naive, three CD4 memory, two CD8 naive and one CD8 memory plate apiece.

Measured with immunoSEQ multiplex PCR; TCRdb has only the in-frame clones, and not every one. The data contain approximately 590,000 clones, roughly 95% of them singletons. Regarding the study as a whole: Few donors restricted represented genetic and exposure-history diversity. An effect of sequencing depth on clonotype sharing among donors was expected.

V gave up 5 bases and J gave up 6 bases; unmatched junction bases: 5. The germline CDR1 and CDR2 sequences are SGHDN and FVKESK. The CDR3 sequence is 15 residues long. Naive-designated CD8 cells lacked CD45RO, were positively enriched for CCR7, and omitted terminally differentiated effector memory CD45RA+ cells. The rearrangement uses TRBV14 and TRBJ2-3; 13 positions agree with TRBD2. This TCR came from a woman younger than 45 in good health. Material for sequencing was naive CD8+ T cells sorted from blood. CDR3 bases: TGTGCCAGCAGCTTAGGACTAGCGGGAGTGGATACGCAGTATTTT. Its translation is CASSLGLAGVDTQYF.